This is a list of T cell receptor beta chains from one sample in a study of T cell responses to AZD1222 COVID-19 vaccine. Some clones are missing from TCRdb's copy, which holds only in-frame ones; the method was immunoSEQ multiplex PCR. This sample has some 100,000 clones, with approximately 91% found just once. The sample in question was peripheral blood, obtained on day 0 of AZD1222 vaccination. These receptors were taken from an adult in good health. CDR3s include the opening cysteine and the closing phenylalanine or tryptophan. D genes are given only for firm matches. Rows may omit the clone size; those that give it use once, few, many or a size class.

clone size,V gene,D gene,J gene,CDR3 DNA,CDR3 protein
.,TRBV29-1,.,TRBJ2-3,TGCAGCGTTGAACAGGGGCAGGTCACAGATACGCAGTATTTT,CSVEQGQVTDTQYF
.,TRBV7-8,.,TRBJ2-1,TGTGCCAGCAGCCAAGTAGAGGGAGGCCCCTACAATGAGCAGTTCTTC,CASSQVEGGPYNEQFF
few,TRBV4-1,.,TRBJ1-3,TGCGCCAGCAGCCAGCCCACCATGAGGGGTGGAAACACCATATATTTT,CASSQPTMRGGNTIYF
.,TRBV6-5,.,TRBJ2-3,TGTGCCAGCAGCCGGGGTGTGGGGGGCACAGATACGCAGTATTTT,CASSRGVGGTDTQYF
.,TRBV4-1,.,TRBJ1-1,TGCGCGGGCGGGTGGGATATTAACACTGAAGCTTTCTTT,CAGGWDINTEAFF
.,TRBV6-5,.,TRBJ1-5,TGTGCCAGCAAAACAGCCGATTATAATCAGCCCCAGCATTTT,CASKTADYNQPQHF
.,TRBV2,TRBD1,TRBJ1-2,TGTGCCAGCACTAACAGGGGTGGTTATGGCTACACCTTC,CASTNRGGYGYTF
once,TRBV30,.,TRBJ1-5,TGTGCCTGGAGTGTAATGGGACCGGGTCAGCCCCAGCATTTT,CAWSVMGPGQPQHF
.,TRBV7-2,.,TRBJ2-3,TGTGCCAGCAGCCACCCGCGGAGAGGGGATACGCAGTATTTT,CASSHPRRGDTQYF
.,TRBV9,.,TRBJ1-2,TGTGCCAGCAGCCCCGGACCGAACCGAGGCTACACCTTC,CASSPGPNRGYTF
.,TRBV10-3,.,TRBJ1-2,TGTGCCATCAGCCCCTTGGACAGTCCAGGCCTCTATGGCTACACCTTC,CAISPLDSPGLYGYTF
.,TRBV15,.,TRBJ2-5,TGTGCCACCAGCAGGGTCAGGGACCAAGAGACCCAGTACTTC,CATSRVRDQETQYF
.,TRBV5-1,.,TRBJ1-6,TGCGCCAGCAGCTTGTTGCATCCCGTCGATTCACCCCTCCACTTT,CASSLLHPVDSPLHF
.,TRBV27,TRBD2,TRBJ2-3,TGTGCCAGCAGTTTATGGACTAGCGGGAGCGCAGATACGCAGTATTTT,CASSLWTSGSADTQYF
.,TRBV5-4,.,TRBJ1-1,TGTGCCAGCAGCTTAAAAACCCCGGTTGACGCTGAAGCTTTCTTT,CASSLKTPVDAEAFF
.,TRBV28,.,TRBJ1-1,TGTGCCAGCAGTTTGGTTCCCGGGACTGAAGCTTTCTTT,CASSLVPGTEAFF
.,TRBV7-8,TRBD2,TRBJ2-5,TGTGCCAGCAGCTTAGCGAGGGGTAGCGGGAGTTTCGAGACCCAGTACTTC,CASSLARGSGSFETQYF
.,TRBV5-1,.,TRBJ2-7,TGCGCCAGCACTCCGGGACTCCTCGTGGACGAGCAGTACTTC,CASTPGLLVDEQYF
.,TRBV10-2,.,TRBJ2-7,TGCGCCAGCAGCGAAGGTGGACAGCCCGACTACGAGCAGTACTTC,CASSEGGQPDYEQYF
.,TRBV25-1,.,TRBJ1-5,TGTGCCAGCAGTGGCTCCTCAGGGGCTCAGGGGCCCCAGCATTTT,CASSGSSGAQGPQHF
.,TRBV7-9,.,TRBJ2-5,TGTGCCAGCAGCTTTGGGGACCGGGACATACAAGAGACCCAGTACTTC,CASSFGDRDIQETQYF
.,TRBV27,.,TRBJ1-5,TGTGCCAGCAATCAGCCCCAGCATTTT,CASNQPQHF
.,TRBV28,.,TRBJ1-3,TGTGCCACCTCCACCGGGACGGTCTCTGGAAACACCATATATTTT,CATSTGTVSGNTIYF
.,TRBV28,.,TRBJ1-5,TGTGCCAGCAGTTTTTCTAAGTCGGGAAATCAGCCCCAGCATTTT,CASSFSKSGNQPQHF
.,TRBV19,.,TRBJ1-1,TGTGCCAGTAGTACAGACAGGCCATTGCTTGTAAGGGCTTTCTTT,CASSTDRPLLVRAFF
.,TRBV7-8,.,TRBJ2-1,TGTGCCAGCAGCACCAGACGAGGGAATGAGCAGTTCTTC,CASSTRRGNEQFF
.,TRBV27,.,TRBJ2-1,TGTGCCAGCATCTTGGGGAATGAGCAGTTCTTC,CASILGNEQFF
.,TRBV7-9,.,TRBJ2-3,TGTGCCAGCGGAATTAGGGGTGACACCACAGATACGCAGTATTTT,CASGIRGDTTDTQYF
.,TRBV6-5,TRBD2,TRBJ2-7,TGTGCCAGCAGTAAGTGGTCGAGCGGGATGGTGCAGTACTTC,CASSKWSSGMVQYF
.,TRBV3-1/TRBV3-2,TRBD2,TRBJ2-5,TGTGCCAGCAGCCCCACTAGCGGGAGACAAGAGACCCAGTACTTC,CASSPTSGRQETQYF
once,TRBV10-1,.,TRBJ2-3,TGCGCCAGCAGTGCGGGTGGGAGCACAGATACGCAGTATTTT,CASSAGGSTDTQYF
.,TRBV6-5,.,TRBJ1-2,TGTGCCAGCAGGGGAGGTAACTATGGCTACACCTTC,CASRGGNYGYTF
.,TRBV7-3,TRBD2,TRBJ2-3,TGTGCCAGCAGCTTGACTAGCGAGGGGACAGATACGCAGTATTTT,CASSLTSEGTDTQYF
.,TRBV7-6,.,TRBJ2-3,TGTGCCAGCAGCTTAGAAAGCGGGTCTAGCACAGATACGCAGTATTTT,CASSLESGSSTDTQYF
.,TRBV10-2,TRBD1,TRBJ1-1,TGCGCCAGCAGTGAAGGGACAGGGACTGAAGCTTTCTTT,CASSEGTGTEAFF
.,TRBV2,.,TRBJ2-7,TGTGCCAGCAGGACTTCCTACGAGCAGTACTTC,CASRTSYEQYF
.,TRBV7-2,TRBD1,TRBJ1-5,TGTGCCAGCAGCCCAGGGGGGGCCACCAATCAGCCCCAGCATTTT,CASSPGGATNQPQHF
.,TRBV29-1,.,TRBJ1-2,TGCAGCGTTGTAGGTGGGGGGCGCACCTATGGCTACACCTTC,CSVVGGGRTYGYTF
.,TRBV5-1,.,TRBJ2-1,TGCGCCAGCAGCTTTGGGGGGGCCAATCAGGGAGTACATGGGTTCTTC,CASSFGGANQGVHGFF
.,TRBV21-1,.,TRBJ2-7,TGTGCCAGCAGCAAAGTGGGAAGGACAGTGAGCGGGAGCGCCATCCCCTCCTACGAGCAGTACTTC,CASSKVGRTVSGSAIPSYEQYF
.,TRBV19,TRBD2,TRBJ2-3,TGTGCCAGGGCCCTCGACGGGAGGACAGATACGCAGTATTTT,CARALDGRTDTQYF
few,TRBV6-2/TRBV6-3,.,TRBJ2-6,TGTGCCAGCAGTTACTCTAGCTCTGGGGCCAACGTCCTGACTTTC,CASSYSSSGANVLTF